This T cell receptor beta chain was recovered during a study of cytomegalovirus exposure and HLA in healthy donors. The study, taken as a whole, reports: There were 150 to 200 TCR beta chains listed as cytomegalovirus-associated.

Remarks on this clone: Its antigen is unidentified.

Germline CDR1 reads SNHLY; CDR2 reads FYNNEI. The CDR3 is made up of 15 amino acids. Trimming took 3 bases from V and 5 from J, leaving 16 bases between them. PCR amplification relied on 60 Vbeta primers (plus 13 Jbeta primers). Assay used: immunoSEQ multiplex PCR; TCRdb lists only in-frame clones, some missing. The table has 150,000 to 200,000 clones, 81% seen once; the top ten hold more than 1.5%. V is TRBV2 and J is TRBJ2-5, with D maybe TRBD2 (6 bases). The sequence was collected from a man aged 18 to 29 in good health and CMV-seronegative. The sequenced sample was PBMCs. CDR3 in amino acids: CASSEEVAVGETQYF. Written as DNA, the CDR3 is TGTGCCAGCAGTGAGGAGGTAGCGGTGGGGGAGACCCAGTACTTC.